This entry describes one T cell receptor beta chain. Antigen specificity is unknown. CDR3 size: 15 residues. CDR1 and CDR2 (germline): DFQATT, SNEGSKA (reference sequence). Trimming removed 0 bases at V and 1 base at J, with 13 bases between. This entry comes from a study of response to subunit inactivated influenza vaccine. TCRdb ran MiXCR on the RT-PCR reads and lists one entry per CDR3 protein. The table shows over 450,000 distinct CDR3 sequences, with about an eighth occurring only once. Findings and limits, study-wide: Seasonal influenza vaccination, on each occasion, was suggested by the authors to recruit few new T cells.

The chain is built from TRBV20-1 and TRBJ2-7; no firm D call. The specimen comprised PBMCs from blood, sampled about 40 days after vaccination. The source is a man over 45 who received an inactivated influenza vaccine. CDR3 coding DNA: TGCAGTGCTAGAGAGCCTCGGAGACTGTCCTACGAGCAGTACTTC. Translating gives CSAREPRRLSYEQYF.